This T cell receptor beta chain is from a study of beta chain features in type 1 diabetes. Points on this clone: The antigen remains unidentified.

Whole-study results and caveats: VDJ junctions sequenced from type 1 diabetes patients showed fewer insertions and more deletions. Comparison showed that naive, central memory and Treg TCRB repertoires appeared more similar among patients than among healthy donors. Shorter TCRB CDR3s, moderately but significantly so, marked every one of the four CD4+ subsets in Type 1 diabetes patients. There was no resolution here of whether HLA type influences TCRB rearrangement.

Isolation of CD4+ naive, central memory, regulatory and stem cell-like memory cells was achieved by sorting via CD45RO/CCR7/CD25/CD127/CD95/CD27. cDNA synthesis used the whole RNA isolate, giving expressed TCRB sequences. Using immunoSEQ multiplex PCR, the repertoire was profiled, and TCRdb retains in-frame clones only, with some absent. The sample holds hundreds of thousands of clones; around an eighth are singletons and the top ten take roughly 0.018%. The germline CDR1 and CDR2 sequences are SGHRS and YFSETQ. Trimming cost V 4 bases and J 9 bases; bases outside gene matches: 12. This CDR3 region has 15 residues.

This chain connects TRBV5-1 to TRBJ2-1, with 8 nucleotides matching TRBD1. This receptor was identified in a man under 40 with type 1 diabetes. Sequenced input: naive CD4+ T cells from blood. The CDR3 nucleotides are TGCGCCAGCAGCCATTCGGACAGGGTAGGAGGTGAGCAGTTCTTC. It translates to CASSHSDRVGGEQFF. The full variable domain, completed using reference TRBV5-1 and TRBJ2-1, is KAGVTQTPRYLIKTRGQQVTLSCSPISGHRSVSWYQQTPGQGLQFLFEYFSETQRNKGNFPGRFSGRQFSNSRSEMNVSTLELGDSALYLCASSHSDRVGGEQFFGPGTRLTVL.